The 20 T cell receptor beta chains listed next were all sequenced from one sample in a study of blood T cell repertoires in COVID-19. Some clones are missing from TCRdb's copy, which holds only in-frame ones; the method was immunoSEQ multiplex PCR. The repertoire holds 310,000 or so clones, approximately 86% seen once, with 1.3% in the top ten. The sequencing input was peripheral blood. The receptors were sampled from a man between 65 and 80 years old with acute or convalescent COVID-19.

This chain joins TRBV4-2 and TRBJ2-2, with D maybe TRBD1 (6 bases). The germline gives CDR1 LGHNA, CDR2 YNFKEQ. The CDR3 totals 17 residues. Deletions cut 0 bases from V and 6 bases from J, with 17 bases between. CDR3 in amino acids: CASSQEGSWGLAGELFF. In DNA form, the CDR3 reads TGTGCCAGCAGCCAAGAGGGTAGCTGGGGGCTGGCCGGGGAGCTGTTTTTT.

This chain connects TRBV6-2 or TRBV6-3 to TRBJ2-1, with D possibly matching TRBD2 (5 bases). In germline, CDR1 is MNHEY, CDR2 SVGEGT. Trimming removed 0 bases at V and 7 bases at J, with 7 bases between. The CDR3 is made up of 13 amino acids. CDR3 sequence: CASSYSRVNEQFF. In nucleotides, the CDR3 is TGTGCCAGCAGTTACTCGAGGGTAAATGAGCAGTTCTTC.

The CDR3 sequence is CSASQTVGNGYTF. The CDR3 DNA sequence: TGCAGTGCTAGTCAGACAGTCGGCAATGGCTACACCTTC. V gene TRBV20-1 combines with J gene TRBJ1-2; weak D call: TRBD1 (5 bases). The CDR3 runs to 13 residues. With 3 bases removed from V and 6 bases from J, the gap between germline ends came to 14 bases. The germline gives CDR1 DFQATT, CDR2 SNEGSKA (reference sequence).

The rearrangement joins TRBV5-4 to TRBJ2-2; 7 bases are shared with TRBD1. Unmatched junction bases numbered 8, after V lost 0 bases and J lost 6 bases. CDR1 is SGHNT, CDR2 YYREEE, per germline (reference sequence). The CDR3 has 16 amino acids. CDR3 sequence: CASSLAGAQGAGELFF. CDR3 DNA: TGTGCCAGCAGCTTGGCTGGGGCTCAGGGGGCCGGGGAGCTGTTTTTT.

The chain employs TRBV19 and TRBJ1-6; D is perhaps TRBD1 (6 bases). The germline V gene encodes CDR1 LNHDA and CDR2 SQIVND (reference sequence). Trimming shortened V by 9 bases and J by 8 bases, and 20 bases separated the two germline ends. The CDR3 sequence is 15 residues long. The CDR3, as DNA: TGTGCCAGCTCTCCGGGACACTTTATGGATTCACCCCTCCACTTT. Protein sequence: CASSPGHFMDSPLHF.

Remarks on this clone: This sample also contains other DNA sequences that code for the same CDR3. The chain recombines TRBV11-2 with TRBJ2-5; TRBD1 agrees at 10 bases. V gave up 2 bases and J gave up 5 bases; unmatched junction bases: 5. The CDR3 runs 15 residues. Germline lookup yields CDR1 SGHAT and CDR2 FQNNGV. The CDR3, as DNA: TGTGCCAGCAGCTTATCGACAGGGGGCGGGGAGACCCAGTACTTC. Translated: CASSLSTGGGETQYF. Complete variable domain (other parts from reference TRBV11-2 and TRBJ2-5): EAGVAQSPRYKIIEKRQSVAFWCNPISGHATLYWYQQILGQGPKLLIQFQNNGVVDDSQLPKDRFSAERLKGVDSTLKIQPAKLEDSAVYLCASSLSTGGGETQYFGPGTRLLVL.

The chain links TRBV11-2 to TRBJ2-5; D call uncertain. In germline, CDR1 is SGHAT, CDR2 FQNNGV. Trimming removed 1 base from V and 3 bases from J, with 6 bases in between. The CDR3 extends over 13 amino acids. CDR3 amino acids: CASSLASEETQYF. The CDR3 DNA sequence: TGTGCCAGCAGCTTAGCCAGTGAAGAGACCCAGTACTTC.

V is TRBV6-6 and J is TRBJ2-6, with 9 bases fitting TRBD1. Germline V CDR1 and CDR2: MNHNY, SVGAGI (reference sequence). This CDR3 has 17 amino acids. V lost 6 bases to trimming and J lost 0 bases; unmatched junction nucleotides: 6. DNA for the CDR3: TGTGCCAGCAGACGACAGGGGGTCCTCTCTGGGGCCAACGTCCTGACTTTC. Translation: CASRRQGVLSGANVLTF.

The chain combines TRBV5-1 with TRBJ2-5; 10 bases map to TRBD2. CDR3 length: 16 residues. The junction had 7 bases not matched to a gene; V was cut back by 0 bases and J by 5 bases. Germline CDR1 is SGHRS and CDR2 is YFSETQ. The CDR3: CASSLEVAGGRETQYF. CDR3 nucleotide sequence: TGCGCCAGCAGCTTGGAGGTAGCGGGGGGCCGGGAGACCCAGTACTTC.

CDR3 protein: CASRNLADTQYF. The CDR3 bases are TGTGCCAGCCGGAACTTAGCCGATACGCAGTATTTT. This chain links TRBV7-9 with TRBJ2-3, with D unresolved. Trimming shortened V by 8 bases and J by 6 bases, and 12 bases separated the two germline ends. The CDR3 contains 12 residues. Germline V gives CDR1 SEHNR, CDR2 FQNEAQ (reference sequence).

The chain carries TRBV9 and TRBJ2-3, with a tentative D call TRBD2 (5 bases). The CDR3 covers 13 residues. Trimming removed 0 bases from V and 6 bases from J, with 8 bases in between. Germline assignment: CDR1 SGDLS and CDR2 YYNGEE. As DNA, the CDR3 is TGTGCCAGCAGCGTAGTAGCGCTGGATACGCAGTATTTT. Its protein is CASSVVALDTQYF.

The V and J genes are TRBV7-2 and TRBJ2-5; 9 bases match TRBD2. Losses at the gene ends were 1 base for V and 4 bases for J; bases not matched to a gene: 4. The germline CDR1 and CDR2 sequences are SGHTA and FQGNSA. CDR3 length: 15 amino acids. In nucleotides, the CDR3 is TGTGCCAGCAGCTTAGGGCGGGGGGGCGGAGAGACCCAGTACTTC. Protein sequence: CASSLGRGGGETQYF.

J is TRBJ2-2 and V is TRBV9; no clear D. CDR3 length equals 12 residues. V was clipped by 4 bases and J by 4 bases, with 5 bases between them. Germline CDR1 is SGDLS and CDR2 is YYNGEE. CDR3: CASSQFTGELFF. DNA for the CDR3: TGTGCCAGCAGCCAGTTCACCGGGGAGCTGTTTTTT.

This clone was counted once. The chain links TRBV7-2 to TRBJ2-1; 9 nucleotides match TRBD2. V lost 4 bases, J lost 9 bases, and 10 bases stayed unmatched. The CDR3 consists of 15 residues. Germline CDR1 SGHTA, CDR2 FQGNSA. CDR3 sequence (DNA): TGTGCCAGCAGCTCCTTAGCGGGAGATCGGGGTGAGCAGTTCTTC. This gives the protein CASSSLAGDRGEQFF.

The chain is built from TRBV5-4 and TRBJ1-1, with 7 bases matching TRBD1. Looked up from germline, CDR1 is SGHNT and CDR2 is YYREEE (reference sequence). The CDR3 has 16 residues. Unmatched junction bases numbered 11, after V lost 4 bases and J lost 2 bases. The CDR3 region is CASSPRRGGGNTEAFF. The CDR3 bases are TGTGCCAGCAGCCCGCGGAGAGGGGGCGGTAACACTGAAGCTTTCTTT.

Worth noting for this clone: The sample carries other DNA sequences with the same CDR3. CDR3 nucleotide sequence: TGTGCCAGCTCACCTGGACAGTCGAACACTGAAGCTTTCTTT. This gives the protein CASSPGQSNTEAFF. This rearrangement joins TRBV18 to TRBJ1-1; D is perhaps TRBD1 (6 bases). Germline V gene lookup returns CDR1 KGHSH and CDR2 LQKENI. Deletions cut 3 bases from V and 1 base from J, with 9 bases between. The CDR3 runs 14 residues.

The chain combines TRBV6-2 or TRBV6-3 with TRBJ2-1, with 8 bases identical to TRBD2. Unmatched junction bases numbered 11, after V lost 6 bases and J lost 7 bases. CDR3 length equals 15 residues. In germline, CDR1 is MNHEY, CDR2 SVGEGT. Here the CDR3 DNA reads TGTGCCAGCAGCTCTGCAGCGGGAGTAGGGAATGAGCAGTTCTTC. It encodes CASSSAAGVGNEQFF.

This chain uses TRBV3-1 (or the pseudogene TRBV3-2) with TRBJ1-6, with 8 bases aligning to TRBD1. Germline CDR1 and CDR2: LGHDT and YNNKEL (reference sequence). J gave up 17 bases and V 0 bases, and 3 bases lay outside the gene matches. The CDR3 totals 12 residues. The CDR3 region is CASSQETGGIHF. The CDR3 nucleotides read TGTGCCAGCAGCCAAGAAACAGGGGGTATCCACTTT.

The chain links TRBV5-4 to TRBJ2-2, with a weak D call TRBD1 (5 bases). Germline values: CDR1 SGHNT, CDR2 YYREEE (reference sequence). The CDR3 has 15 residues. V lost 4 bases, J lost 6 bases, and 16 bases lay in between. DNA for the CDR3: TGTGCCAGCAGCCCAGACAGTTCCCCCGCCGGGGAGCTGTTTTTT. It encodes CASSPDSSPAGELFF. The full variable domain, completed using reference TRBV5-4 and TRBJ2-2, is ETGVTQSPTHLIKTRGQQVTLRCSSQSGHNTVSWYQQALGQGPQFIFQYYREEENGRGNFPPRFSGLQFPNYSSELNVNALELDDSALYLCASSPDSSPAGELFFGEGSRLTVL.

This chain connects TRBV28 to TRBJ1-1; D may be TRBD1 (5 bases). CDR1 MDHEN and CDR2 SYDVKM come from the germline V gene. Trimming removed 6 bases from V and 5 bases from J, with 13 bases in between. This CDR3 has 13 residues. This CDR3 reads CASRNVGGTEAFF. The CDR3 DNA sequence: TGTGCCAGCAGAAACGTCGGGGGGACTGAAGCTTTCTTT.